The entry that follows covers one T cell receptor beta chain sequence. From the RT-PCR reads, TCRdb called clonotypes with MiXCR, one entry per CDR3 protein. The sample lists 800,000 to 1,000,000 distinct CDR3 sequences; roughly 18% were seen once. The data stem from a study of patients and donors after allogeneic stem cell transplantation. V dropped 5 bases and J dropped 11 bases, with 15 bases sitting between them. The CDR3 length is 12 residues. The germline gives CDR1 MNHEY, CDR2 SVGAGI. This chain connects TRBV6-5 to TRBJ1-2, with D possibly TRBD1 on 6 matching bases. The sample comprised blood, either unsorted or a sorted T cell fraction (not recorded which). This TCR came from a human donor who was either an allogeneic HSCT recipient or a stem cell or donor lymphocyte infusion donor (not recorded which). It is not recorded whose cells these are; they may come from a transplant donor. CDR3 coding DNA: TGTGCCAGCAGTCGGACAGCCGCTGGGTACACCTTC. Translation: CASSRTAAGYTF.